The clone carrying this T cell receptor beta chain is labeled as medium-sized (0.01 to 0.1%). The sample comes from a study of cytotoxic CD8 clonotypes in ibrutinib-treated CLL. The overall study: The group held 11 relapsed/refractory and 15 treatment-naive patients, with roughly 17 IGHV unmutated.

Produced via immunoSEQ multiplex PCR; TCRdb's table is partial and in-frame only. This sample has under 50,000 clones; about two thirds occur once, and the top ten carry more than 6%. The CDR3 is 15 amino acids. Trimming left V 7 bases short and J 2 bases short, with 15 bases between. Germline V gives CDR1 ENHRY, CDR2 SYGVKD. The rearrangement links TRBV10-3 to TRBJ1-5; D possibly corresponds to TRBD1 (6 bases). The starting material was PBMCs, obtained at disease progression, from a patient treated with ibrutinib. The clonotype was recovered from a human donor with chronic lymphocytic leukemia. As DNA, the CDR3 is TGTGCCATCATAAAGAGGGGGGCGGGCAATCAGCCCCAGCATTTT. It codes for CAIIKRGAGNQPQHF.